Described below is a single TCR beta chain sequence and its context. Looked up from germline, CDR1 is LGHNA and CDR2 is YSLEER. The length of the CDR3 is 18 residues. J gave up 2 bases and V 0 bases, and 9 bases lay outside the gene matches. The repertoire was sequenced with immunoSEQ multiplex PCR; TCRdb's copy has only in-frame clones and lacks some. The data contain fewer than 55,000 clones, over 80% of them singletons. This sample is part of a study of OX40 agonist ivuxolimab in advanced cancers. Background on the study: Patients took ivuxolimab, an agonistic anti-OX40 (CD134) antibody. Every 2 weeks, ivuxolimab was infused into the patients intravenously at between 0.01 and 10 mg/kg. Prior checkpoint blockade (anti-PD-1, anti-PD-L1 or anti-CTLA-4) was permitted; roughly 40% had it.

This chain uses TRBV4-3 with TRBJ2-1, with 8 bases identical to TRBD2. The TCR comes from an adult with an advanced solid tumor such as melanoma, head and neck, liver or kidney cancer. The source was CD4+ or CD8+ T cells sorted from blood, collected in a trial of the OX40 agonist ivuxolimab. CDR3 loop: CASSQDGTTSETYNEQFF. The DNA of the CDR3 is TGCGCCAGCAGCCAAGATGGAACGACTAGCGAAACCTACAATGAGCAGTTCTTC.